This T cell receptor beta chain emerged from a study of vaccination and CD4 T cells after COVID-19. Background on the study: Each enrolled participant received a two-dose regimen of either BNT162b2 or mRNA-1273 vaccine. General study points: There was no significant change from around 21 to 38 median reactive clonotypes.

CDR1 and CDR2 (germline): LNHDA, SQIVND (reference sequence). V lost 3 bases and J 2 bases, leaving 5 bases between the germline ends. The CDR3 is 12 residues long. Treatment here: approximately nine-day PBMC culture with coronavirus spike peptide pools or control peptides (ViraFEST assay). This clonotype was recorded once. As yet, its antigen is unknown. Sequencing of DNA taken from cultured CD4+ T cells relied on the Oncomine TCR Beta short-read assay. TCRdb re-derived calls from the PCR reads in MiXCR, one entry per CDR3 protein. This table has 20,000 to 25,000 distinct CDR3 sequences, 45% to 60% appearing once.

The chain links TRBV19 to TRBJ2-7, with D maybe TRBD2 (5 bases). The sequencing input was CD4+ T cells from blood, cultured in vitro. This TCR derives from a human donor who had recovered from COVID-19. CDR3 sequence (DNA): TGTGCCAGTAGTATCGGGGCCTACGAGCAGTACTTC. Its translation is CASSIGAYEQYF. The variable domain in full, completed from reference TRBV19 and TRBJ2-7, reads DGGITQSPKYLFRKEGQNVTLSCEQNLNHDAMYWYRQDPGQGLRLIYYSQIVNDFQKGDIAEGYSVSREKKESFPLTVTSAQKNPTAFYLCASSIGAYEQYFGPGTRLTVT.